These 19 T cell receptor beta chains share one sample of origin, sequenced in a study of control samples from healthy donors and cancer patients. Assay: immunoSEQ multiplex PCR; the TCRdb copy retains only in-frame clones and omits some. The sample records hundreds of thousands of clones, approximately 92% being singletons. Sequencing was done on a sample of PBMCs. The receptors were gathered from a man aged 35 to 55 with head and neck cancer.

The rearrangement uses TRBV4-1 and TRBJ1-6; 7 bases map to TRBD1. After removal of 3 bases from V and 0 bases from J, the junction contained 2 bases not matched to a gene. Germline CDR1 and CDR2: MGHRA and YSYEKL. CDR3 length equals 16 residues. The DNA of the CDR3 is TGCGCCAGCAGCCAGGGACAGAGCTCCTATAATTCACCCCTCCACTTT. It specifies CASSQGQSSYNSPLHF.

The V call is TRBV10-3, the J call TRBJ2-2, with D possibly TRBD2 on 5 matching bases. The germline gives CDR1 ENHRY, CDR2 SYGVKD. This CDR3 is 16 amino acids long. The V end lost 10 bases, the J end lost 4 bases, and 22 bases lay between the germline ends. The CDR3 protein is CATSVRTQAVTGELFF. CDR3 DNA sequence: TGTGCCACCTCAGTGAGGACTCAAGCGGTCACCGGGGAGCTGTTTTTT.

The rearrangement links TRBV11-3 to TRBJ1-5; the D is unclear. This CDR3 has 14 residues. The V end was cut by 6 bases, the J end by 2 bases, with 11 bases between. From germline, CDR1 is SGHNT and CDR2 YENEEA. In DNA form, the CDR3 reads TGTGCCAGCAGTCATACGCGGGGCAATCAGCCCCAGCATTTT. Residues: CASSHTRGNQPQHF.

This clone appeared a single time. The V and J genes are TRBV9 and TRBJ1-1, with 9 bases fitting TRBD1. CDR1 SGDLS and CDR2 YYNGEE come from the germline V gene. V shed 4 bases, J shed 4 bases, and the junction held 8 bases outside the gene matches. The CDR3 totals 15 residues. CDR3 coding DNA: TGTGCCAGCAGCCGGGACAGGGCCATGGGCACTGAAGCTTTCTTT. The encoded protein is CASSRDRAMGTEAFF.

The genes are TRBV28 and TRBJ1-1, with 7 bases aligning to TRBD1. Germline V gene data show CDR1 as MDHEN and CDR2 as SYDVKM. The V and J ends lost 6 bases and 1 base, in that order; junction bases with no gene match: 11. The CDR3 extends over 16 amino acids. The CDR3 is CASSPMTGRENTEAFF. CDR3 bases: TGTGCCAGCAGCCCTATGACAGGGCGAGAGAACACTGAAGCTTTCTTT.

V gene TRBV15 combines with J gene TRBJ2-3; no firm D call. Germline-derived CDR1 and CDR2 are LNHNV and YYDKDF (reference sequence). The CDR3 is made up of 17 amino acids. The V end lost 1 base, the J end lost 0 bases, and 14 bases lay between the germline ends. This CDR3 reads CATSRVRAGVSTDTQYF. The DNA for the CDR3 is TGTGCCACCAGCAGAGTTAGGGCAGGAGTGAGCACAGATACGCAGTATTTT.

The chain uses TRBV5-6 and TRBJ1-5; D is ambiguous. Looked up from germline, CDR1 is SGHDT and CDR2 is YYEEEE. Deletions cut 0 bases from V and 7 bases from J, with 14 bases between. The CDR3 runs 15 residues. CDR3 amino acids: CASSLEQSGGQPQHF. CDR3 nucleotides: TGTGCCAGCAGCTTGGAACAGAGCGGTGGGCAGCCCCAGCATTTT.

The V and J genes are TRBV2 and TRBJ2-3; TRBD1 matches at 8 bases. With 9 bases clipped from V and 2 bases from J, the junction kept 7 bases outside the gene matches. This CDR3 comprises 14 residues. Per germline, CDR1 SNHLY and CDR2 FYNNEI. The CDR3, as DNA: TGTGCCAGGGACAGGGTCCCTAACACAGATACGCAGTATTTT. Encoded protein: CARDRVPNTDTQYF.

The chain links TRBV10-3 to TRBJ2-5; a possible D gene is TRBD1 (5 bases). Trimming stripped 5 bases from V and 1 base from J, with 14 bases between. The CDR3 runs 15 residues. Germline values: CDR1 ENHRY, CDR2 SYGVKD. The CDR3 DNA reads TGTGCCATCAGTCCCGGACAAAATACCCAAGAGACCCAGTACTTC. The encoded protein is CAISPGQNTQETQYF.

The DNA for the CDR3 is TGTGCCAGCAGCCGGCCAGGGATCGGAGAGGAAAAACTGTTTTTT. Protein sequence: CASSRPGIGEEKLFF. The rearrangement links TRBV4-2 to TRBJ1-4; tentatively, D is TRBD1 (5 bases). From germline, CDR1 is LGHNA and CDR2 YNFKEQ. Trimming left V 4 bases short and J 8 bases short, with 17 bases between. The CDR3 covers 15 residues.

This chain connects TRBV2 to TRBJ2-6; no clear D gene. The CDR3 runs to 15 residues. Germline CDR1 SNHLY, CDR2 FYNNEI. V lost 4 bases and J 0 bases, leaving 7 bases between the germline ends. CDR3 bases: TGTGCCAGCAGTGTAGGGATCTCTGGGGCCAACGTCCTGACTTTC. Its protein product is CASSVGISGANVLTF.

The gene calls are TRBV30 and TRBJ2-3; 7 bases line up with TRBD2. The CDR3 spans 13 residues. V lost 4 bases to trimming and J lost 3 bases; unmatched junction nucleotides: 4. CDR1 and CDR2 from the germline V gene are GTSNPN and SVGIG (reference sequence). The CDR3 is CAWTSGTTDTQYF. As DNA, the CDR3 is TGTGCCTGGACTAGCGGAACTACAGATACGCAGTATTTT.

This chain connects TRBV5-1 to TRBJ1-1; no firm D call. The CDR3 loop spans 15 amino acids. Germline V lookup: CDR1 SGHRS, CDR2 YFSETQ. Between the trimmed V and J ends, which lost 0 bases and 1 base, there was a span of 10 bases. The CDR3 DNA reads as TGCGCCAGCAGCTTGGCGGCCAGATCGAACACTGAAGCTTTCTTT. It encodes CASSLAARSNTEAFF.

The rearrangement uses TRBV9 and TRBJ1-3; D call uncertain. The length of the CDR3 is 14 residues. Trimming shortened V by 7 bases and J by 0 bases, and 11 bases separated the two germline ends. Germline CDR1 and CDR2: SGDLS and YYNGEE. The CDR3 sequence: CASAPVSSGNTIYF. DNA for the CDR3: TGTGCCAGCGCCCCCGTTAGCTCTGGAAACACCATATATTTT.

The chain employs TRBV4-1 and TRBJ1-1; 7 nucleotides agree with TRBD1. The CDR3 consists of 15 residues. J gave up 0 bases and V 3 bases, and 4 bases lay outside the gene matches. CDR1 and CDR2 (germline): MGHRA, YSYEKL. CDR3 protein: CASSHRDSMNTEAFF. CDR3 DNA: TGCGCCAGCAGCCACCGGGACAGCATGAACACTGAAGCTTTCTTT.

V and J are TRBV7-9 and TRBJ1-5; weak D call: TRBD1 (5 bases). CDR3 length: 17 residues. Per germline, CDR1 SEHNR and CDR2 FQNEAQ (reference sequence). The V gene lost 5 bases and the J gene lost 1 base, with 18 bases spanning the gap. For the CDR3, the DNA is TGTGCCAGCAGCGACCTACGTGGGACCGTAAGCAATCAGCCCCAGCATTTT. It is translated as CASSDLRGTVSNQPQHF.

The rearrangement joins TRBV7-6 to TRBJ2-5; D not certain. Germline V gene sequence: CDR1 SGHVS, CDR2 FNYEAQ. Trimming stripped 5 bases from V and 5 bases from J, with 15 bases between. This CDR3 comprises 14 residues. CDR3 region: CASSLRGIGETQYF. CDR3 DNA: TGTGCCAGCAGCCTCCGCGGTATTGGGGAGACCCAGTACTTC.

There are a few counts of this clone. J is TRBJ2-1 and V is TRBV7-9, with D perhaps assigned TRBD1 or TRBD2 (5 bases each). The CDR3 extends over 16 amino acids. Looked up from germline, CDR1 is SEHNR and CDR2 is FQNEAQ (reference sequence). Trimming stripped 8 bases from V and 5 bases from J, with 22 bases between. CDR3 sequence: CASPKVGDPLNNEQFF. The CDR3 DNA is TGTGCCAGCCCTAAGGTGGGGGACCCACTCAACAATGAGCAGTTCTTC.

The genes are TRBV4-2 and TRBJ2-1, with 7 nucleotides matching TRBD2. V lost 1 base, J lost 0 bases, and 9 bases stayed unmatched. The germline gives CDR1 LGHNA, CDR2 YNFKEQ. There are 18 residues in the CDR3. This chain's CDR3 is CASSQATSDLSSYNEQFF. The CDR3 DNA reads as TGTGCCAGCAGCCAAGCCACTAGCGACCTTAGCTCCTACAATGAGCAGTTCTTC.